Listed below are T cell receptor beta chains from one sample, sequenced in a study of patients and donors after allogeneic stem cell transplantation. TCRdb re-analysed the RT-PCR reads in MiXCR, keeping a single row per CDR3 protein. This sample has about 400,000 distinct CDR3 sequences; 16% occur once, and the top ten carry 6% to 8%. Sequencing was carried out using blood, either unsorted or a sorted T cell fraction (not recorded which). Receptors originate from a human donor who was either an allogeneic HSCT recipient or a stem cell or donor lymphocyte infusion donor (not recorded which). It is not recorded whose cells these are; they may come from a transplant donor. Both conserved end residues are part of each CDR3. D genes are given only for firm matches. Clone size appears in some rows only: once, few, many, or a class for an expanded clone.

d_call | clone_size | j_call | v_call | cdr3_nt | cdr3_aa
TRBD1 | many | TRBJ2-3 | TRBV12-3/TRBV12-4 | TGTGCCAGCAGTGCAAGCCGACAGGGTGGCACAGATACGCAGTATTTT | CASSASRQGGTDTQYF
TRBD1 | many | TRBJ1-1 | TRBV7-6 | TGTGCCAGCAGCTTAGCGGGACAGATGAACACTGAAGCTTTCTTT | CASSLAGQMNTEAFF
TRBD2 | few | TRBJ2-2 | TRBV20-1 | TGCAGTGCCCCGGGACTATTGAACACCGGGGAGCTGTTTTTT | CSAPGLLNTGELFF
NA | NA | TRBJ2-1 | TRBV10-3 | TGTGCCATCAGTGAGTCCAACCACCCCTACAATGAGCAGTTCTTC | CAISESNHPYNEQFF
TRBD1 | NA | TRBJ2-3 | TRBV29-1 | TGCAGCGAAAGGACAGGACGCACAGATACGCAGTATTTT | CSERTGRTDTQYF
NA | NA | TRBJ2-5 | TRBV7-9 | TGTGCCAGCGGCACTGGGGGCCTGGGGTACTTC | CASGTGGLGYF
TRBD2 | many | TRBJ2-2 | TRBV15 | TGTGCCACCAGCAGAGATACTACTAGCGGGAGGACCCCGAGGGGGGAGCTGTTTTTT | CATSRDTTSGRTPRGELFF
TRBD1 | NA | TRBJ1-6 | TRBV7-8 | TGTGCCAGCAGCTTACTCCCCCCGGGACAGGGGAGATCACCCCTCCACTTT | CASSLLPPGQGRSPLHF
NA | many | TRBJ2-1 | TRBV7-9 | TGTGCTGGTGAACGTAACAATGAGCAGTTCTTC | CAGERNNEQFF
TRBD2 | NA | TRBJ2-5 | TRBV5-1 | TGCGCCAGCAGCTTGTCAGCGGGAGGACGAGGAGAGACCCAGTACTTC | CASSLSAGGRGETQYF
NA | few | TRBJ1-3 | TRBV5-1 | TGCGCCAGCAGCCCCCCTTCAAACACCATATATTTT | CASSPPSNTIYF
NA | NA | TRBJ1-6 | TRBV4-2 | TGTGCCAGCAGCACCCGGGACACTAATTCACCCCTCCACTTT | CASSTRDTNSPLHF
NA | NA | TRBJ2-5 | TRBV24-1 | TGTGCCACCAGTGATTTGGACCGGCAAGAGACCCAGTACTTC | CATSDLDRQETQYF
NA | NA | TRBJ2-2 | TRBV5-1 | TGCGCCAGCAGCTTGGGGCGGCAGAACACCGGGGAGCTGTTTTTT | CASSLGRQNTGELFF